This T cell receptor (beta chain) was observed in a study of T cell responses to AZD1222 COVID-19 vaccine. General study findings and limits: Variant regions that are unmutated are reportedly the target of nearly half of spike-specific TCRs. Spike was spanned by vaccine-associated CD4 TCRs, with dominance at 160-218 and 743-854. After two AZD1222 doses, spike-specific TCR breadth and depth rose versus day 0.

TCRdb's table, derived via immunoSEQ multiplex PCR, lists solely in-frame clones and lacks some. The table has over 100,000 clones, around 87% seen once. The CDR3 consists of 15 residues. Germline-derived CDR1 and CDR2 are MNHEY and SVGEGT. Trimming removed 5 bases from V and 6 bases from J; junction bases left unmatched: 11. This clone came up a few times. Its antigen remains unknown. The rearrangement links TRBV6-2 or TRBV6-3 to TRBJ1-1, with 8 bases that match TRBD1. The specimen comprised peripheral blood, sampled 28 days after the second AZD1222 dose. The receptor was isolated from an adult who received the AZD1222 COVID-19 vaccine. The CDR3 nucleotides are TGTGCCAGCAGTAGGATGACAGGGGTAGTAGCTGAAGCTTTCTTT. This translates into CASSRMTGVVAEAFF.